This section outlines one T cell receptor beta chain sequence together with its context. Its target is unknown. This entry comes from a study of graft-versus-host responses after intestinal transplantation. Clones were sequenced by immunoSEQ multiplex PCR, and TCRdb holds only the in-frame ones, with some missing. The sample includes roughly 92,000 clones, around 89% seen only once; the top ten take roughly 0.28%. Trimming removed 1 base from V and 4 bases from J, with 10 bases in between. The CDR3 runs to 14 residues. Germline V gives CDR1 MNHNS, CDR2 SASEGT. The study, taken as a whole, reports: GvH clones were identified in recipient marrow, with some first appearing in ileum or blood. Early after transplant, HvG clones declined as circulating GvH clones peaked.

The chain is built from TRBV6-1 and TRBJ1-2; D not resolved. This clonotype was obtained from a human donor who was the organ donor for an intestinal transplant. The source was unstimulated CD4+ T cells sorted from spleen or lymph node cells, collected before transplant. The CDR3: CASSEDGGLYGYTF. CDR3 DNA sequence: TGTGCCAGCAGTGAAGACGGCGGTCTCTATGGCTACACCTTC.